This passage covers 23 T cell receptor beta chains from one sample sequenced in a study of T cell changes during pregnancy in multiple sclerosis. Libraries were prepared by immunoSEQ multiplex PCR; TCRdb keeps only in-frame clonotypes and omits some of them. The sample consists of roughly 40,000 clones, 91% of them appearing once. The sample in question was CD4+ T cells from peripheral blood mononuclear cells, obtained after pregnancy. The receptors derive from a female donor in good health, enrolled as a control in a pregnancy study.

This chain links TRBV5-4 with TRBJ2-5, with 14 bases fitting TRBD2. The CDR3 covers 15 residues. V lost 4 bases, J lost 5 bases, and 4 bases stayed unmatched. Germline CDR1 and CDR2: SGHNT and YYREEE (reference sequence). The CDR3 DNA sequence: TGTGCCAGCAGCCCGGGACTAGCGGGAGTTGAGACCCAGTACTTC. It specifies CASSPGLAGVETQYF. The variable domain in full, with the rest retrieved from reference TRBV5-4 and TRBJ2-5, is ETGVTQSPTHLIKTRGQQVTLRCSSQSGHNTVSWYQQALGQGPQFIFQYYREEENGRGNFPPRFSGLQFPNYSSELNVNALELDDSALYLCASSPGLAGVETQYFGPGTRLLVL.

The chain has TRBV19 and TRBJ2-5; 16 bases match TRBD2. V dropped 5 bases and J dropped 4; count of bases not matched to a gene: 10. Germline assignment: CDR1 LNHDA and CDR2 SQIVND (reference sequence). The CDR3 loop spans 18 amino acids. CDR3: CASSPTGTSGRGRETQYF. The DNA for the CDR3 is TGTGCCAGTAGTCCTACCGGGACTAGCGGGAGGGGCCGAGAGACCCAGTACTTC. Together with reference TRBV19 and TRBJ2-5, the CDR3 gives the full variable domain: DGGITQSPKYLFRKEGQNVTLSCEQNLNHDAMYWYRQDPGQGLRLIYYSQIVNDFQKGDIAEGYSVSREKKESFPLTVTSAQKNPTAFYLCASSPTGTSGRGRETQYFGPGTRLLVL.

The table lists this clone with a few counts. The rearrangement links TRBV28 to TRBJ1-5, with D possibly being TRBD1 (6 bases). Trimming took off 7 bases at V and 1 base at J, with 14 bases between the two ends. CDR3 length equals 15 residues. The germline V gene encodes CDR1 MDHEN and CDR2 SYDVKM. The DNA for the CDR3 is TGTGCCAGCAACCCCGGGACACCGAGCAATCAGCCCCAGCATTTT. It codes for CASNPGTPSNQPQHF.

V is TRBV5-4 and J is TRBJ2-3; D may be TRBD1 (5 bases). The CDR3 consists of 13 residues. V was cut by 4 bases and J by 5 bases, with 11 bases left in between. Germline CDR1 and CDR2: SGHNT and YYREEE (reference sequence). The CDR3 DNA reads as TGTGCCAGCAGCCCGACTCAGGGAGATACGCAGTATTTT. It encodes CASSPTQGDTQYF.

The chain recombines TRBV19 with TRBJ1-4; 7 bases align to TRBD1. The V gene's germline CDR1 is LNHDA and CDR2 SQIVND (reference sequence). The CDR3 is 13 amino acids. The V gene end was trimmed by 11 bases and the J gene end by 3 bases; junction bases not matched to a gene: 6. CDR3 sequence: CAVEGAANEKLFF. For the CDR3, the DNA is TGTGCCGTTGAGGGGGCGGCTAATGAAAAACTGTTTTTT. Together with reference TRBV19 and TRBJ1-4, the CDR3 gives the full variable domain: DGGITQSPKYLFRKEGQNVTLSCEQNLNHDAMYWYRQDPGQGLRLIYYSQIVNDFQKGDIAEGYSVSREKKESFPLTVTSAQKNPTAFYLCAVEGAANEKLFFGSGTQLSVL.

The genes are TRBV7-2 and TRBJ2-1, with 7 bases matching TRBD2. Germline V CDR1 and CDR2: SGHTA, FQGNSA. The CDR3 has 16 amino acids. V lost 4 bases, J lost 7 bases, and 13 bases stayed unmatched. CDR3 DNA sequence: TGTGCCAGCAGCTCCCGGCAAGGGAGGGCTCGTAATGAGCAGTTCTTC. Amino acids: CASSSRQGRARNEQFF.

CDR3 nucleotide sequence: TGTGCCAGCAGTTTGGAGGTTTCACCCCTCCACTTT. It is translated as CASSLEVSPLHF. The V gene is TRBV28, the J gene TRBJ1-6; no firm D call. The CDR3 sequence is 12 residues long. The V and J ends lost 3 bases and 9 bases respectively, with 6 bases between them. Looked up from germline, CDR1 is MDHEN and CDR2 is SYDVKM.

Here the CDR3 reads CASSLRGLSSYEQYF. For the CDR3, the DNA is TGTGCCAGCAGCTTACGCGGGCTCAGCTCCTACGAGCAGTACTTC. V is TRBV7-2 and J is TRBJ2-7; maybe TRBD2 (5 bases). Per germline, CDR1 SGHTA and CDR2 FQGNSA. The CDR3 is 15 residues long. Trimming took 2 bases from V and 0 from J, leaving 11 bases between them.

J is TRBJ1-4 and V is TRBV4-1; TRBD1 might be the D (5 bases). The V end lost 0 bases, the J end lost 8 bases, and 13 bases lay between the germline ends. The germline CDR1 and CDR2 sequences are MGHRA and YSYEKL. There are 15 residues in the CDR3. The CDR3 nucleotides are TGCGCCAGCAGCCAAGATGCACAGGTTAAAGAAAAACTGTTTTTT. Amino acids: CASSQDAQVKEKLFF.

The chain combines TRBV28 with TRBJ2-7; D perhaps matches TRBD1 (6 bases). The CDR3 has 13 residues. Germline V gene sequence: CDR1 MDHEN, CDR2 SYDVKM. V was pared by 6 bases and J by 2 bases, with 11 bases between. CDR3 in DNA: TGTGCCAGCAGCTGGAACAGGGCCTACGAGCAGTACTTC. It translates to CASSWNRAYEQYF.

The chain carries TRBV6-5 and TRBJ1-5, with 11 bases identical to TRBD1. Germline V gives CDR1 MNHEY, CDR2 SVGAGI. Trimming took 4 bases from V and 7 from J; bases not matched to a gene: 3. There are 14 residues in the CDR3. The CDR3 DNA is TGTGCCAGCAGTTCCGGGACAGGGGGACAGCCCCAGCATTTT. Residues: CASSSGTGGQPQHF.

The V and J genes are TRBV15 and TRBJ2-5; D is unresolved. CDR3 length equals 15 residues. V lost 0 bases to trimming and J lost 2 bases, with 10 bases between them. Germline loops: CDR1 LNHNV, CDR2 YYDKDF (reference sequence). CDR3 sequence reads: CATSRDLGRQETQYF. DNA for the CDR3: TGTGCCACCAGCAGAGATCTGGGCAGACAAGAGACCCAGTACTTC.

This chain connects TRBV11-2 to TRBJ2-7, with 8 nucleotides matching TRBD2. The CDR3 has 18 residues. The germline V gene encodes CDR1 SGHAT and CDR2 FQNNGV. The junction had 12 bases not matched to a gene; V was cut back by 0 bases and J by 2 bases. The chain's CDR3 is CASSLDLRAGVITYEQYF. The CDR3 DNA reads TGTGCCAGCAGCTTAGATCTTAGAGCGGGAGTGATTACCTACGAGCAGTACTTC.

This sequence joins TRBV27 and TRBJ1-2; tentatively, D is TRBD1 (6 bases). Trimming took off 6 bases at V and 5 bases at J, with 13 bases between the two ends. This CDR3 spans 13 amino acids. Germline-derived CDR1 and CDR2 are MNHEY and SMNVEV (reference sequence). CDR3 residues: CASRSDRKYGYTF. CDR3 sequence (DNA): TGTGCCAGCAGATCGGACAGAAAATATGGCTACACCTTC.

The rearrangement joins TRBV23-1 to TRBJ2-3, with D maybe TRBD1 (6 bases). TRBV23-1 is an ORF for which the function is uncertain. V shed 11 bases and J shed 2 bases, with 14 bases lying between them. The CDR3 runs to 13 residues. CDR3 amino acids: CAYDAGDTDTQYF. The DNA for the CDR3 is TGCGCCTATGACGCAGGGGACACAGATACGCAGTATTTT.

The chain recombines TRBV1 with TRBJ2-7; the table's D gene call, TRBD1, was not cross checked with the DNA. TRBV1 is a pseudogene segment. The CDR3 is made up of 17 amino acids. The CDR3, as DNA: TGCACCAGCAGCCAGAACCGGGACAGGAGAGAATCCTACGAGCAGTACTTC. Protein sequence: CTSSQNRDRRESYEQYF.

The gene calls are TRBV5-1 and TRBJ1-2, with D possibly being TRBD1 (5 bases). The V end was cut by 2 bases, the J end by 4 bases, with 21 bases between. CDR3 length: 17 residues. CDR1 is SGHRS, CDR2 YFSETQ, per germline. CDR3 nucleotide sequence: TGCGCCAGCAGCTTTGGGGGGAAAGGGGAGGCCGGCTATGGCTACACCTTC. Protein product: CASSFGGKGEAGYGYTF.

V usage is TRBV21-1 and J usage is TRBJ2-7; the D call of TRBD2 is as the table states it, not checked on the DNA. TRBV21-1 is an annotated pseudogene. This CDR3 has 19 residues. CDR3 loop: CASSKCPRTSGRYCYEQYF. The CDR3 DNA follows: TGTGCCAGCAGCAAATGCCCCCGAACTAGCGGGAGATACTGTTACGAGCAGTACTTC.

This clone was detected only once. The gene calls are TRBV27 and TRBJ1-5; no clear D. The length of the CDR3 is 14 residues. V gave up 5 bases and J gave up 7 bases, with 15 bases separating them. CDR1 is MNHEY and CDR2 is SMNVEV in the germline V gene (reference sequence). The CDR3 is CASSPTLVRQPQHF. The CDR3 DNA is TGTGCCAGCAGTCCCACCTTAGTGCGGCAGCCCCAGCATTTT.

This sequence joins TRBV15 and TRBJ1-1; D perhaps matches TRBD1 (6 bases). Trimming stripped 0 bases from V and 8 bases from J, with 13 bases between. Germline V gene sequence: CDR1 LNHNV, CDR2 YYDKDF (reference sequence). The CDR3 extends over 14 amino acids. Here the CDR3 reads CATSRDFGQNEAFF. CDR3 in DNA: TGTGCCACCAGCAGAGATTTCGGACAGAACGAAGCTTTCTTT.

V usage is TRBV4-1 and J usage is TRBJ2-3; 10 bases agree with TRBD2. The germline V gene has CDR1 MGHRA and CDR2 YSYEKL. This CDR3 region has 16 residues. After removal of 1 base from V and 4 bases from J, the junction contained 5 bases not matched to a gene. This CDR3 reads CASSQGSGGRADTQYF. The DNA of the CDR3 is TGCGCCAGCAGCCAAGGTAGCGGGGGGAGGGCAGATACGCAGTATTTT.

J is TRBJ2-2 and V is TRBV5-1, with 8 bases that match TRBD2. Germline V gene sequence: CDR1 SGHRS, CDR2 YFSETQ. The CDR3 spans 16 residues. V gave up 0 bases and J gave up 5 bases; unmatched junction bases: 6. The CDR3 DNA reads TGCGCCAGCAGCTTGGTCGCGGGGGGCAATACCGGGGAGCTGTTTTTT. As protein: CASSLVAGGNTGELFF.

The V and J genes are TRBV7-2 and TRBJ1-5, with D possibly matching TRBD1 (6 bases). Deletions cut 5 bases from V and 2 bases from J, with 16 bases between. The CDR3 is made up of 16 amino acids. Germline V CDR1 and CDR2: SGHTA, FQGNSA. The CDR3 spells CASSPGQPGGNQPQHF. The CDR3 DNA follows: TGTGCCAGCAGCCCAGGACAGCCCGGGGGCAATCAGCCCCAGCATTTT.